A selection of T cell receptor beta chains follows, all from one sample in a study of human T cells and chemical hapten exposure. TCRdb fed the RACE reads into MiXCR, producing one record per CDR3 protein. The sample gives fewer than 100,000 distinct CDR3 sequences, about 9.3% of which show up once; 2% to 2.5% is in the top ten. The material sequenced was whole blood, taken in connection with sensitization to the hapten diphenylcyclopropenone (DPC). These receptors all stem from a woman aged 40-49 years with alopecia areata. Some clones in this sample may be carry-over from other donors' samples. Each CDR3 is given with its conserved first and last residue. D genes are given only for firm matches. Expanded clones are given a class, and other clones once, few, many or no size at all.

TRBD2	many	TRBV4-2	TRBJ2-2	CASSQDPSGNTGELFF	TGTGCCAGCAGCCAAGACCCTAGCGGGAACACCGGGGAGCTGTTTTTT
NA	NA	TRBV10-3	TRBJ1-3	CAISEPGNTIYF	TGTGCCATCAGTGAACCGGGGAACACCATATATTTT
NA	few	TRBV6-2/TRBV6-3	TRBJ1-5	CASSYRGIVDSNQPQHF	TGTGCCAGCAGTTATCGTGGGATTGTGGATAGCAATCAGCCCCAGCATTTT
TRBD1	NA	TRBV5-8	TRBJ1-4	CASSLGDRDNEKLFF	TGTGCCAGCAGCTTGGGGGACAGGGATAATGAAAAACTGTTTTTT
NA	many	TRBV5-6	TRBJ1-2	CASSLYGGGSNYGYTF	TGTGCCAGCAGCTTGTATGGCGGGGGGTCTAACTATGGCTACACCTTC
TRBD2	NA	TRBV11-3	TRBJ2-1	CASSLDTSGALNEQFF	TGTGCCAGCAGCTTAGATACTAGCGGGGCCCTCAATGAGCAGTTCTTC
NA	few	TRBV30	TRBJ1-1	CAWSSYPVNTEAFF	TGTGCCTGGAGTTCGTACCCAGTGAACACTGAAGCTTTCTTT
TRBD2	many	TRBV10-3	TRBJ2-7	CAIRGIAGAEQYF	TGTGCCATCAGAGGGATAGCGGGGGCTGAGCAGTACTTC
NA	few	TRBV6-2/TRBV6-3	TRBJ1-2	CASNTRVSGYTF	TGTGCCAGCAATACGAGGGTTTCTGGCTACACCTTC
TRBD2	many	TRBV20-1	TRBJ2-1	CSARTSGRYNEQFF	TGCAGTGCTAGGACTAGCGGGAGGTACAATGAGCAGTTCTTC
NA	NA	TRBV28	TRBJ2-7	CASSRKVQYF	TGTGCCAGCAGTAGGAAAGTGCAGTACTTC
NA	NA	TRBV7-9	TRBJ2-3	CASSSPVDPAGTDTQYF	TGTGCCAGCAGCTCCCCGGTTGACCCGGCGGGCACAGATACGCAGTATTTT
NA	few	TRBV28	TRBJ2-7	CASSFQRASSYEQYF	TGTGCCAGCAGTTTCCAGCGGGCAAGCTCCTACGAGCAGTACTTC
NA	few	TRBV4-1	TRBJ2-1	CASSSRDLPVGEQFF	TGCGCCAGCAGCTCCCGGGACTTGCCTGTGGGAGAGCAGTTCTTC
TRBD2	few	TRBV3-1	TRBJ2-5	CASSPSGSGETQYF	TGTGCCAGCAGCCCAAGCGGGAGTGGAGAGACCCAGTACTTC
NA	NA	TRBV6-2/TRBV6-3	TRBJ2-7	CASSSPSDSYEQYF	TGTGCCAGCAGCTCGCCTAGCGACTCCTACGAGCAGTACTTC
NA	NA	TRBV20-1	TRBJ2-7	CSARDWANSYEQYF	TGCAGTGCTAGAGATTGGGCAAACTCCTACGAGCAGTACTTC
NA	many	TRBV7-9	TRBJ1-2	CASSTHRDFNYGYTF	TGTGCCAGCAGCACACACCGGGACTTCAACTATGGCTACACCTTC
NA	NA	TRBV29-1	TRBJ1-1	CSVGPMGTEAFF	TGCAGCGTTGGGCCCATGGGCACTGAAGCTTTCTTT
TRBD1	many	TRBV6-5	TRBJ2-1	CASSRDRGPWNEQFF	TGTGCCAGCAGTCGGGACAGGGGGCCCTGGAATGAGCAGTTCTTC
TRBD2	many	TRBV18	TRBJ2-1	CASSPLAGGSNEQFF	TGTGCCAGCTCACCTCTAGCGGGAGGTTCCAATGAGCAGTTCTTC
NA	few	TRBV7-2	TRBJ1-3	CASSLAPFSGDPSGNTIYF	TGTGCCAGCAGCTTAGCCCCTTTCTCAGGGGACCCATCTGGAAACACCATATATTTT
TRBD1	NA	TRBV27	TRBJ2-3	CASSRKPTGEDTRYF	TGTGCCAGCAGTAGGAAGCCTACAGGGGAAGATACGCGGTATTTT
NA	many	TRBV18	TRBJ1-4	CASSPPGWPGEKLFF	TGTGCCAGCTCACCACCGGGATGGCCCGGCGAAAAACTGTTTTTT
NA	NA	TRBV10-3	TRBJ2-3	CAISEGFRLDTQYF	TGTGCCATCAGTGAGGGCTTTAGGTTAGATACGCAGTATTTT
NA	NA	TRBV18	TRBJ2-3	CASSPPSGRARRGDTQYF	TGTGCCAGCTCACCACCGTCAGGGCGGGCACGACGCGGAGATACGCAGTATTTT
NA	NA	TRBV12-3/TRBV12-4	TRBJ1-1	CASGLQGNTEAFF	TGTGCCAGCGGGCTACAGGGGAACACTGAAGCTTTCTTT
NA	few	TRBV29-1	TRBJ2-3	CSVLTPTDTQYF	TGCAGCGTTCTAACGCCGACAGATACGCAGTATTTT
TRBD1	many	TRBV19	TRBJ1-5	CASSPTGGEQPQHF	TGTGCCAGTAGTCCTACAGGGGGCGAGCAGCCCCAGCATTTT
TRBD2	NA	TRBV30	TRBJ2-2	CAWGGLADTGELFF	TGTGCCTGGGGGGGACTAGCGGATACCGGGGAGCTGTTTTTT
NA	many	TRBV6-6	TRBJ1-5	CASSYPGPARGNQPQHF	TGTGCCAGCAGTTACCCGGGACCCGCTCGGGGAAATCAGCCCCAGCATTTT
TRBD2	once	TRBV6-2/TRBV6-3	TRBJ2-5	CASSLGTSGQETQYF	TGTGCCAGCAGTCTCGGGACTAGCGGCCAAGAGACCCAGTACTTC
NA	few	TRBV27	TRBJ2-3	CASSPPGLSDTQYF	TGTGCCAGCAGCCCTCCCGGACTGTCAGATACGCAGTATTTT
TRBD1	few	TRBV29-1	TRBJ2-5	CSVWGQGAGETQYF	TGCAGCGTTTGGGGTCAGGGGGCGGGAGAGACCCAGTACTTC
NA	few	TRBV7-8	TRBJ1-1	CASSLSHSLEAFF	TGTGCCAGCAGCTTAAGCCACAGTCTTGAAGCTTTCTTT
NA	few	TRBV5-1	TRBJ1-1	CASQGYTSGFGTEAFF	TGCGCCAGTCAAGGATACACATCAGGTTTTGGCACTGAAGCTTTCTTT
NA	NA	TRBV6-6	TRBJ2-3	CASIETATDTQYF	TGTGCCAGCATCGAGACGGCCACAGATACGCAGTATTTT
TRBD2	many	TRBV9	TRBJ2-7	CASSVAAGGLYEQYF	TGTGCCAGCAGCGTAGCAGCGGGAGGCCTCTACGAGCAGTACTTC
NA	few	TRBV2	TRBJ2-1	CASRRASSYNEQFF	TGTGCCAGCAGGAGGGCCAGCTCCTACAATGAGCAGTTCTTC
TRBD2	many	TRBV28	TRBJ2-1	CASSNAGGSYNEQFF	TGTGCCAGCAGCAACGCGGGAGGGTCCTACAATGAGCAGTTCTTC
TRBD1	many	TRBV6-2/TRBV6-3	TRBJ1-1	CASMEQGATEAFF	TGTGCCAGCATGGAGCAGGGGGCCACTGAAGCTTTCTTT
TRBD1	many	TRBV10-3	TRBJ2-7	CAISPGQGAAPYEQYF	TGTGCCATCAGCCCGGGACAGGGGGCGGCCCCCTACGAGCAGTACTTC
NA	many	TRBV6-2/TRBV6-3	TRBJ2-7	CASSNRETYEQYF	TGTGCCAGCAGTAACAGGGAGACCTACGAGCAGTACTTC
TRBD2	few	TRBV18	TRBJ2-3	CASSPVAGASTDTQYF	TGTGCCAGCTCACCAGTAGCGGGGGCGAGCACAGATACGCAGTATTTT
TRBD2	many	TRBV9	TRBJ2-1	CASSVATGGLVGNEQFF	TGTGCCAGCAGCGTAGCTACGGGGGGTCTAGTAGGCAATGAGCAGTTCTTC
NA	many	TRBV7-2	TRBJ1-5	CASSSDRGGKQPQHF	TGTGCCAGCAGCTCAGACCGGGGCGGGAAACAGCCCCAGCATTTT
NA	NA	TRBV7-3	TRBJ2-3	CASSPGTRRFIGDTQYF	TGTGCCAGCAGCCCTGGGACGCGCCGATTTATCGGCGATACGCAGTATTTT
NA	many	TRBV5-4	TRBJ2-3	CASSLTGNVADTQYF	TGTGCCAGCAGCTTGACAGGGAACGTGGCTGATACGCAGTATTTT
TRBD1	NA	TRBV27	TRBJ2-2	CASSLMTGPTGELFF	TGTGCCAGCAGTCTGATGACAGGGCCCACCGGGGAGCTGTTTTTT
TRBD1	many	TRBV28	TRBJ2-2	CASTPPGDRVSGELFF	TGTGCCAGCACCCCCCCGGGGGACAGGGTTTCCGGGGAGCTGTTTTTT